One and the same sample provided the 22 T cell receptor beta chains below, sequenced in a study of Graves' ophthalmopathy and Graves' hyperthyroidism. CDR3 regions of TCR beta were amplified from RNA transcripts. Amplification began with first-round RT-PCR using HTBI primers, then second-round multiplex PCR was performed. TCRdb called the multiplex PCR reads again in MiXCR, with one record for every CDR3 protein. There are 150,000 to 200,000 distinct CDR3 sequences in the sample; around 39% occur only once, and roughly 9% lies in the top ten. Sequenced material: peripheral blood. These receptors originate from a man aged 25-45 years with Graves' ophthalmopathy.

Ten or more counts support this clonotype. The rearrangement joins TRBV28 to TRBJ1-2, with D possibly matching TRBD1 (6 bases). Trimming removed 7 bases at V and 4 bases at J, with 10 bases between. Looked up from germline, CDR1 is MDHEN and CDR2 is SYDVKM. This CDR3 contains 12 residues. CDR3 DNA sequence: TGTGCCAGCACCGAGGACAGCTATGGCTACACCTTC. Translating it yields CASTEDSYGYTF.

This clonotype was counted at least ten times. This CDR3 is CSATDRAPNQPQHF. CDR3 DNA sequence: TGCAGTGCCACGGACAGGGCCCCCAATCAGCCCCAGCATTTT. The chain employs TRBV20-1 and TRBJ1-5, with 8 bases fitting TRBD1. The CDR3 has 14 amino acids. Germline V gene lookup returns CDR1 DFQATT and CDR2 SNEGSKA (reference sequence). V lost 6 bases and J lost 3; bases outside the gene matches: 7.

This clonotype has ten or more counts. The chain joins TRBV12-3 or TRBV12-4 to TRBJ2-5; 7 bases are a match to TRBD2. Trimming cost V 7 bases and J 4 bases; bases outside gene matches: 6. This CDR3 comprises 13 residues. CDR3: CASTPPGGETQYF. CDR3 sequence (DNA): TGTGCCAGCACCCCCCCGGGAGGAGAGACCCAGTACTTC.

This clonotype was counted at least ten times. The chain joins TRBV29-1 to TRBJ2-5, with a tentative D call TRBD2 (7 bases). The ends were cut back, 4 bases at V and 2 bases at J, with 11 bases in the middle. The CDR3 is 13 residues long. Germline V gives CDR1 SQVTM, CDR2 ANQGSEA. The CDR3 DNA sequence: TGCAGCGTTGCCGGGGGGCCACAAGAGACCCAGTACTTC. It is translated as CSVAGGPQETQYF.

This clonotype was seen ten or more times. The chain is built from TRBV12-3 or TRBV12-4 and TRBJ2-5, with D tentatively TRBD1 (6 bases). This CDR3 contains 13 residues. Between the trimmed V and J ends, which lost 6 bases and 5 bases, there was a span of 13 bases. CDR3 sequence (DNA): TGTGCCAGCAGCCTGGGACATTCTGAGACCCAGTACTTC. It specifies CASSLGHSETQYF.

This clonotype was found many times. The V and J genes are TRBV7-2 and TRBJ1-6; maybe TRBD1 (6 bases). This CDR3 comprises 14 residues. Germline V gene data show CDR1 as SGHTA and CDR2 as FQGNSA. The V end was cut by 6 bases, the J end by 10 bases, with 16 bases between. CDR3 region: CASRITGQASPLHF. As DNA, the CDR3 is TGTGCCAGCAGGATAACAGGGCAGGCGTCACCCCTCCACTTT.

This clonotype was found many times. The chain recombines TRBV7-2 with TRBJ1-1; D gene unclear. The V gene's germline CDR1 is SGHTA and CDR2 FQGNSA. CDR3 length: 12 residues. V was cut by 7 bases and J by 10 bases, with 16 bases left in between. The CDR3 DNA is TGTGCCAGCACCCCGGACTCGGCCGGAGCTTTCTTT. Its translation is CASTPDSAGAFF.

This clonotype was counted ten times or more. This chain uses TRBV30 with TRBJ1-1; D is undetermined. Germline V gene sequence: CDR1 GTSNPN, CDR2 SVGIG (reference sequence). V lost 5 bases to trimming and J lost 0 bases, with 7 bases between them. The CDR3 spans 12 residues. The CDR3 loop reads CAWARLNTEAFF. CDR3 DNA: TGTGCCTGGGCCAGACTGAACACTGAAGCTTTCTTT.

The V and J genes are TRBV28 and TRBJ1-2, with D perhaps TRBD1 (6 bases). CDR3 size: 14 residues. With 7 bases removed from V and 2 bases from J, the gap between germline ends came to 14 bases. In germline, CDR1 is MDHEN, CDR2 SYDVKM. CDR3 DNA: TGTGCCAGCATTCCGGGACAACCAAACTATGGCTACACCTTC. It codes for CASIPGQPNYGYTF.

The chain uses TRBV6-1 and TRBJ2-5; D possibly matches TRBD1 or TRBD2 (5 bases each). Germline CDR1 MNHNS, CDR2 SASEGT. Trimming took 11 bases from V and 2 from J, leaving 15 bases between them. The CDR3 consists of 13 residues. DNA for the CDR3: TGTGCCGTGGTCCGGGACGTGCAAGAGACCCAGTACTTC. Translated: CAVVRDVQETQYF.

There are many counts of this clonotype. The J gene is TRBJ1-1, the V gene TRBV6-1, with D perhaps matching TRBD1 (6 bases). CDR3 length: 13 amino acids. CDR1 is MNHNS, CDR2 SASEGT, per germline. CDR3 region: CASLGGPNTEAFF. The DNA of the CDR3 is TGTGCTAGCCTGGGGGGGCCGAACACTGAAGCTTTCTTT.

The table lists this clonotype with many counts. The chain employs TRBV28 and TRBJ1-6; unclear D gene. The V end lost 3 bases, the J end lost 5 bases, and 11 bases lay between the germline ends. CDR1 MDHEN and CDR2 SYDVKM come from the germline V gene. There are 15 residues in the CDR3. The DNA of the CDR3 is TGTGCCAGCAGTTTTCGAGGCAGTAATAATTCACCCCTCCACTTT. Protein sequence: CASSFRGSNNSPLHF.

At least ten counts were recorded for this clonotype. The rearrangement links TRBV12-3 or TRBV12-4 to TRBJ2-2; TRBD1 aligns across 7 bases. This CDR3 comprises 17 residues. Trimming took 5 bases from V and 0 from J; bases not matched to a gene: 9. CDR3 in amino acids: CASSISSTGANTGELFF. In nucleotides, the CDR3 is TGTGCCAGCAGTATCTCCTCTACAGGGGCGAACACCGGGGAGCTGTTTTTT.

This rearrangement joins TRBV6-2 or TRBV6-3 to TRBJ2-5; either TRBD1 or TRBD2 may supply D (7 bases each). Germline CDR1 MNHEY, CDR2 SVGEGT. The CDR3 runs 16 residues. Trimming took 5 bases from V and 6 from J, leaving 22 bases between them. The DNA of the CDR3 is TGTGCCAGCAGTACCCCCGTCAGGGGGGGTAGGAAGACCCAGTACTTC. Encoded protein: CASSTPVRGGRKTQYF.

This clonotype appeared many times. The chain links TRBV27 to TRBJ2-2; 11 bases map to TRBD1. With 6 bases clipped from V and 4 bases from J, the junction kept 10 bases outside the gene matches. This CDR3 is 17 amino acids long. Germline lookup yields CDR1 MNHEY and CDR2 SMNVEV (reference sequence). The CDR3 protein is CASRSGQGAIVTGELFF. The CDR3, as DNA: TGTGCCAGCAGATCAGGACAGGGGGCTATTGTCACCGGGGAGCTGTTTTTT.

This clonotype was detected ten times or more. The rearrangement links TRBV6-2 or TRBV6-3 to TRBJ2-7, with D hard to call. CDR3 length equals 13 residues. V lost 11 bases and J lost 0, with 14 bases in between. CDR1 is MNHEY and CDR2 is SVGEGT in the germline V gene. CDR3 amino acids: CASTVGPSYEQYF. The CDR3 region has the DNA TGTGCCTCTACTGTGGGTCCCTCCTACGAGCAGTACTTC.

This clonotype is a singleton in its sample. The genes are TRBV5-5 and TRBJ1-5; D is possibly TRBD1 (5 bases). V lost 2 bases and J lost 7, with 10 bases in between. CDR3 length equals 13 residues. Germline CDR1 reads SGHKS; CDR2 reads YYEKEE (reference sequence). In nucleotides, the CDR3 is TGTGCCAGCAGCTTCAACCGGGACCAGCCCCAGCATTTT. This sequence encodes CASSFNRDQPQHF.

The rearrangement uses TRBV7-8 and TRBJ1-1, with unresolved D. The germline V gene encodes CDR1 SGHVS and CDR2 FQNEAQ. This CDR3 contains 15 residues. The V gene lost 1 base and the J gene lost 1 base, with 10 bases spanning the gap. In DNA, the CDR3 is TGTGCCAGCAGCTTAGGTGGCAGGAAGAACACTGAAGCTTTCTTT. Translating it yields CASSLGGRKNTEAFF.

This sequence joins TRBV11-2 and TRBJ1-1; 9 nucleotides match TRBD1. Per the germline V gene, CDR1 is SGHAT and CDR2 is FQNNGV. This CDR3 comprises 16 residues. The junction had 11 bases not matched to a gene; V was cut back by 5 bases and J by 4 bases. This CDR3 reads CASSVRQGQGSTEAFF. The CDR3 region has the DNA TGTGCCAGCAGCGTCAGACAAGGACAGGGGAGCACTGAAGCTTTCTTT.

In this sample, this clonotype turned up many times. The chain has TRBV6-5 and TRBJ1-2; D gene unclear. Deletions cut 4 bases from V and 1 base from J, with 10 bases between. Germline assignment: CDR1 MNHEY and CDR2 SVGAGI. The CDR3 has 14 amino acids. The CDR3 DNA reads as TGTGCCAGCAGTTTTTGGCCAAGTAACTATGGCTACACCTTC. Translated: CASSFWPSNYGYTF.

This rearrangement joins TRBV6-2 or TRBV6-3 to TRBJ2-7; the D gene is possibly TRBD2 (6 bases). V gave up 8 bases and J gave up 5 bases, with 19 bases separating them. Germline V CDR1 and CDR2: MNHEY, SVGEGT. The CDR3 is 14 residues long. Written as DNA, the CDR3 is TGTGCCAGCCGAGGACTTGGGGGGAGAAACGAGCAGTACTTC. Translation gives CASRGLGGRNEQYF.

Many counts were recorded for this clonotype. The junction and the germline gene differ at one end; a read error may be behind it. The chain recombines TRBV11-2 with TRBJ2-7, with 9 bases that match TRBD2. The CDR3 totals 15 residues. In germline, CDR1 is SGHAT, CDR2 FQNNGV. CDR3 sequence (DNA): TGTGCCAGCAGCATAGAGGGACTAGCCAAATACGAGCAGTACTTC. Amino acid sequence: CASSIEGLAKYEQYF. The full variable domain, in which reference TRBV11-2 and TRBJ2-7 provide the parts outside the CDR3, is EAGVAQSPRYKIIEKRQSVAFWCNPISGHATLYWYQQILGQGPKLLIQFQNNGVVDDSQLPKDRFSAERLKGVDSTLKIQPAKLEDSAVYLCASSIEGLAKYEQYFGPGTRLTVT.